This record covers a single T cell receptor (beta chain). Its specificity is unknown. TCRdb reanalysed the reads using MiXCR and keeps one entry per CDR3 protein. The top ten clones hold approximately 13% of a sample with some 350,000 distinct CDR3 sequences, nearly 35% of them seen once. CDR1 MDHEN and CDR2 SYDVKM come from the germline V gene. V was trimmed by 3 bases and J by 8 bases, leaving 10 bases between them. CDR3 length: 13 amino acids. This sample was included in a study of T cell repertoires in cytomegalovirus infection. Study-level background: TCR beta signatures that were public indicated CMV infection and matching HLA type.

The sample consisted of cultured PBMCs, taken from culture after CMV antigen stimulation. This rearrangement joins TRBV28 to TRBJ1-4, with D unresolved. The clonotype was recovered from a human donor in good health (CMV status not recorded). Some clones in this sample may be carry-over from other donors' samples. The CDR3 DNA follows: TGTGCCAGCAGTTTCAGGTATAGGGAAAAACTGTTTTTT. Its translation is CASSFRYREKLFF.